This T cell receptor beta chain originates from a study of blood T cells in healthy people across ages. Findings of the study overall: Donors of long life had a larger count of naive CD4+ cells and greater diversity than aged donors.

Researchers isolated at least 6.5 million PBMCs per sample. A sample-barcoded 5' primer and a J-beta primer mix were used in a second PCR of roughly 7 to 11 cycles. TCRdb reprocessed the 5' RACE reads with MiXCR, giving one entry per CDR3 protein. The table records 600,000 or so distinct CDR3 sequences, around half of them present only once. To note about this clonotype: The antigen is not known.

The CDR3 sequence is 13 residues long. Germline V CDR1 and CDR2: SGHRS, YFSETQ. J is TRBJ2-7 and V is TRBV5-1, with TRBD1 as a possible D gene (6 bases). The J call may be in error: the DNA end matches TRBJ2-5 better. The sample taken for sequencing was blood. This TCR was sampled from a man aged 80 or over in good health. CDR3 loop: CASTRDTEKTQYF. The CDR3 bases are TGCGCCAGCACCCGGGACACCGAAAAGACCCAGTACTTC.